These 8 T cell receptor beta chains came from one sample sequenced in a study of T cell repertoires in cytomegalovirus infection. These TCRs' antigens remain unknown. In TCRdb, the reads were re-called with MiXCR into one record per CDR3 protein. The data show fewer than 650,000 distinct CDR3 sequences, about 40% seen once. Sequencing used cultured PBMCs, obtained from culture after CMV antigen stimulation. Receptors originate from a human donor in good health (CMV status not recorded). Some clones in this sample may be carry-over from other donors' samples.

The chain uses TRBV7-2 and TRBJ2-1; 8 bases are a match to TRBD2. The germline CDR1 and CDR2 sequences are SGHTA and FQGNSA. With V trimmed by 3 bases and J by 9 bases, 13 bases remained unmatched. The CDR3 is made up of 16 amino acids. In DNA, the CDR3 is TGTGCCAGCAGCTTTCCTATAGCGGGAAGTTTGAGTGAGCAGTTCTTC. Protein sequence: CASSFPIAGSLSEQFF.

The V gene is TRBV11-2, the J gene TRBJ2-5, with D perhaps matching TRBD2 (5 bases). The CDR3 sequence is 13 residues long. Germline-derived CDR1 and CDR2 are SGHAT and FQNNGV. V was trimmed by 3 bases and J by 2 bases, leaving 7 bases between them. CDR3 sequence (DNA): TGTGCCAGCAGCTTTCGGACTCAAGAGACCCAGTACTTC. It codes for CASSFRTQETQYF.

In this sample, this clonotype turned up a few times. The V call is TRBV28, the J call TRBJ2-1, with 10 nucleotides matching TRBD1. The junction had 5 bases not matched to a gene; V was cut back by 1 base and J by 8 bases. This CDR3 comprises 15 residues. Germline V gene lookup returns CDR1 MDHEN and CDR2 SYDVKM. The CDR3 spells CASSLSGQGIDEQFF. The CDR3 coding sequence is TGTGCCAGCAGTTTATCGGGACAGGGGATCGATGAGCAGTTCTTC.

There are a few counts of this clonotype. J is TRBJ2-7 and V is TRBV7-6; 9 bases map to TRBD2. V trimming: 0 bases; J trimming: 6 bases; junction bases outside the gene matches: 9. Per germline, CDR1 SGHVS and CDR2 FNYEAQ. This CDR3 region has 16 residues. The CDR3 is CASSLAYSGSPLEQYF. CDR3 in DNA: TGTGCCAGCAGCTTAGCCTATAGCGGGAGCCCGCTCGAGCAGTACTTC.

This chain uses TRBV7-2 with TRBJ1-1, with 7 nucleotides matching TRBD1. This CDR3 contains 17 residues. The V segment lost 4 bases and the J segment 5 bases; nucleotides outside the gene matches: 16. From germline, CDR1 is SGHTA and CDR2 FQGNSA. The CDR3 spells CASSSKYGRGLGTEAFF. The CDR3 bases are TGTGCCAGCAGCTCGAAATACGGGAGGGGGCTTGGGACTGAAGCTTTCTTT.

The chain recombines TRBV7-4 with TRBJ2-7; TRBD2 might be the D (6 bases). There are 14 residues in the CDR3. V was clipped by 1 base and J by 7 bases, with 14 bases between them. CDR1 is SGHVT, CDR2 SQSDAQ, per germline. The CDR3 reads CASSLEGTAGEQYF. The CDR3 nucleotides read TGTGCCAGCAGCTTAGAAGGGACTGCCGGGGAGCAGTACTTC.

This sequence joins TRBV5-4 and TRBJ2-7; 7 nucleotides match TRBD1. Germline lookup yields CDR1 SGHNT and CDR2 YYREEE (reference sequence). J lost 3 bases, V lost 5 bases, and 5 bases had no gene match. The CDR3 is 13 residues long. The CDR3 spells CASRVQGSYEQYF. Written as DNA, the CDR3 is TGTGCCAGCAGGGTACAGGGGAGCTACGAGCAGTACTTC.

The rearrangement uses TRBV27 and TRBJ2-5; 9 bases agree with TRBD1. V lost 4 bases to trimming and J lost 5 bases; unmatched junction nucleotides: 14. This CDR3 is built from 17 residues. Germline values: CDR1 MNHEY, CDR2 SMNVEV (reference sequence). The CDR3 is CASSSIGTGLSLETQYF. DNA for the CDR3: TGTGCCAGCAGTTCAATAGGGACAGGGCTGAGTCTGGAGACCCAGTACTTC.